This T cell receptor (beta chain) originates from a study of T cells in localized non-small cell lung cancer. The protocol was immunoSEQ multiplex PCR, while the TCRdb copy is restricted to in-frame clones and leaves out a portion. This repertoire shows more than 30,000 clones, 87% found once; its top ten account for over 15%. Whole-study findings and limits: Longer overall survival was associated with a higher density of T cells in the blood. Adjacent lung had a median roughly 58 of the 100 largest tumor clones. Uninvolved adjacent lung had more T cell clonality than any other tissue, topping tumor. Because researchers sequenced only one region of the tumor, heterogeneity is still possible.

Comment on this clone: Its antigen is not identified.

The sample in question was peripheral blood mononuclear cells, obtained before any cancer treatment. The sequence came from a man aged 35 to 69 with stage III lung adenocarcinoma.

The CDR3 sequence: CASSLLGTGPGELFF. CDR3 bases: TGTGCCAGCAGTTTATTAGGGACAGGGCCCGGGGAGCTGTTTTTT. The chain recombines TRBV27 with TRBJ2-2; the match to TRBD1 covers 9 bases. V was clipped by 1 base and J by 6 bases; unmatched bases: 3. Germline V CDR1 and CDR2: MNHEY, SMNVEV (reference sequence). The CDR3 covers 15 residues.